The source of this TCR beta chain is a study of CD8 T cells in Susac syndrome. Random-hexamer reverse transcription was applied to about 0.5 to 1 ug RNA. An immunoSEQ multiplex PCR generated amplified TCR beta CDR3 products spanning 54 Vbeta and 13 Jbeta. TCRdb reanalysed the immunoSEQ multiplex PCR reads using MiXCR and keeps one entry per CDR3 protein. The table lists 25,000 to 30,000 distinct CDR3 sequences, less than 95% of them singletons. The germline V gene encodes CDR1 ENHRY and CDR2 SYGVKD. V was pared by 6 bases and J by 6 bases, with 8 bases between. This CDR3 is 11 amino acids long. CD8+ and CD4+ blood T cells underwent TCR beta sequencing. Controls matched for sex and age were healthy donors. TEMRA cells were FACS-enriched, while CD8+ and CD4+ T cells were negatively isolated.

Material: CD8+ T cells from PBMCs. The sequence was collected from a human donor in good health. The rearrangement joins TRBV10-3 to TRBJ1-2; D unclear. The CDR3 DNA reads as TGTGCCATCAGCCCGGGTGATGGCTACACCTTC. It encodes CAISPGDGYTF.